These T cell receptor beta chains were read from a single sample in a study of shared clonotypes between healthy human individuals. Generated by immunoSEQ multiplex PCR, the TCRdb table keeps only in-frame clones and is missing some. This table holds 950,000 to 1,100,000 clones, about 80% found once. The sequencing input was memory CD4+ T cells from PBMCs. These receptors all come from a man in his late teens or twenties in good health. Some clones in this sample may be carry-over from other donors' samples. Each CDR3 is given with its conserved first and last residue. Fields, in order: CDR3 DNA, CDR3 protein, clone size, J gene, D gene, V gene. The D gene is left open where the match is weak. A row's size may be missing; if present it is once, few, many or a size class.

TGTGCCAGCAGCCAATTTGGCCAGGGCCAAGAGACCCAGTACTTC CASSQFGQGQETQYF . TRBJ2-5 . TRBV4-2
TGTGCCGGTAAAAAGGGCCTCTTGGAGACCCAGTACTTC CAGKKGLLETQYF few TRBJ2-5 . TRBV2
TGTGCCAGCAGCTTGGGGGGAAGGGGCGCTAACTATGGCTACACCTTC CASSLGGRGANYGYTF . TRBJ1-2 . TRBV5-4
TGCGCCAGCAGCTCGGGGGGAGACAACTATGGCTACACCTTC CASSSGGDNYGYTF . TRBJ1-2 . TRBV5-1
TGTGCCAGCAGCCTTAGCGGAGCCTACAATGAGCAGTTCTTC CASSLSGAYNEQFF . TRBJ2-1 . TRBV7-6
TGTGCCAGCACTAACCGTGGGGGGGCCTCCTACGAGCAGTACTTC CASTNRGGASYEQYF . TRBJ2-7 . TRBV5-6
TGTGCCAGCAGTTACGACTGGGCTGGGGCCAACGTCCTGACTTTC CASSYDWAGANVLTF . TRBJ2-6 . TRBV6-5
TGCAGCGCCCGACAGGCCTCTGGAAACACCATATATTTT CSARQASGNTIYF . TRBJ1-3 . TRBV29-1
TGCGCCAGCAGCAAAGGGGGGGAGGGCCGCGCCGGGGAGCTGTTTTTT CASSKGGEGRAGELFF . TRBJ2-2 . TRBV10-1
TGTGCCAGCAGCTTAGCGGGAGCGAGCGAGCAGTACTTC CASSLAGASEQYF . TRBJ2-7 TRBD2 TRBV28
TGTGCCAGCAGGCTCTTTGCAGGGACCGGGGAGCTGTTTTTT CASRLFAGTGELFF few TRBJ2-2 . TRBV6-4
TGTGCCAGCAGCACAAGTGGACAGGGCGTCAATGAAAAACTGTTTTTT CASSTSGQGVNEKLFF . TRBJ1-4 TRBD1 TRBV7-9
TGTGCCAGCAGAAGCGGGGAGACCCAGTACTTC CASRSGETQYF few TRBJ2-5 . TRBV11-1
TGTGCCATCAGTGACCTAGCGGGAGGGCTTACCGGGGAGCTGTTTTTT CAISDLAGGLTGELFF . TRBJ2-2 TRBD2 TRBV10-3
TGTGCCAGCAGCCCACGGCCGGGGGCCTCTGGAAACACCATATATTTT CASSPRPGASGNTIYF . TRBJ1-3 . TRBV11-2
TGTGCCAGCAGCCCCGATTGGGCGAACACTGAAGCTTTCTTT CASSPDWANTEAFF . TRBJ1-1 . TRBV7-9